This T cell receptor (beta chain) is drawn from a study of regulatory and conventional T cells in RAG deficiency. The CDR3 covers 16 residues. The V gene's germline CDR1 is MDHEN and CDR2 SYDVKM. Sequencing used immunoSEQ multiplex PCR; TCRdb keeps in-frame clones, though not all of them. The repertoire holds 45,000 or so clones, more than 80% seen once, with about 0.53% in the top ten. Conventional CD4+ T cells were sorted from blood as CD25-low CD127-high cells. The same data also went into a second study, on regulatory T cells. From that second work: The primer mix had 52 TRBV and 13 TRBJ primers.

This chain connects TRBV28 to TRBJ2-5, with 8 positions matching TRBD1. With the DNA end fitting TRBJ2-7 better, the J assignment may be wrong. The receptor's source is a human donor in good health. The sample was CD4+ effector T cells sorted from blood. Here the CDR3 DNA reads TGTGCCAGCAGACCGCACGGGACAGGATTGGCCTACGAGCAGTACTTC. It is translated as CASRPHGTGLAYEQYF.